Following are 27 T cell receptor beta chains from one sample sequenced in a study of Graves' ophthalmopathy and Graves' hyperthyroidism. TCR beta CDR3 amplification used RNA transcripts. HTBI-primed RT-PCR formed the first round, and a multiplex PCR formed the second. TCRdb re-called the multiplex PCR reads through MiXCR, storing one row per CDR3 protein. Among 600,000 to 700,000 distinct CDR3 sequences listed, just over 40% were seen once. Sequenced material: peripheral blood. The receptors originated from an adult man with Graves' ophthalmopathy.

This clonotype was recorded many times. This chain connects TRBV4-3 to TRBJ1-4, with 9 bases matching TRBD1. The CDR3 has 14 amino acids. The J segment lost 6 bases and the V segment lost 3 bases, leaving 2 bases of the junction unmatched. Germline loops: CDR1 LGHNA, CDR2 YSLEER. CDR3 residues: CASSQGQGDEKLFF. For the CDR3, the DNA is TGCGCCAGCAGCCAGGGACAGGGTGATGAAAAACTGTTTTTT.

This clonotype was observed a few times. J is TRBJ1-4 and V is TRBV4-2; 9 bases line up with TRBD1. Germline CDR1 LGHNA, CDR2 YNFKEQ. The ends lost 4 bases at V and 8 bases at J; junction bases unmatched: 8. The CDR3 totals 15 residues. The CDR3 spells CASSPIQGAREKLFF. The CDR3 DNA reads as TGTGCCAGCAGCCCGATACAGGGGGCCCGGGAAAAACTGTTTTTT.

To note about this clonotype: This could be a read error, since a much larger clone is one nucleotide away. J is TRBJ1-1 and V is TRBV9; D uncertain. The length of the CDR3 is 15 residues. In germline, CDR1 is SGDLS, CDR2 YYNGEE. The germline V and J ends were trimmed by 4 bases and 4 bases, with 17 bases remaining between them. The CDR3 region is CASSPTTLMSTEAFF. CDR3 in DNA: TGTGCCAGCAGCCCGACGACACTCATGAGCACTGAAGCTTTCTTT. The full variable domain, rest sourced from reference TRBV9 and TRBJ1-1, is DSGVTQTPKHLITATGQRVTLRCSPRSGDLSVYWYQQSLDQGLQFLIQYYNGEERAKGNILERFSAQQFPDLHSELNLSSLELGDSALYFCASSPTTLMSTEAFFGQGTRLTVV.

The CDR3 region has the DNA TGTGCCAGCAGCTGGCCGACAGGGAGTTGGGAGACCCAGTACTTC. It specifies CASSWPTGSWETQYF. The J gene is TRBJ2-5, the V gene TRBV7-2; 7 bases match TRBD1. The CDR3 is 15 amino acids. Trimming took 4 bases from V and 5 from J; bases not matched to a gene: 10. Germline values: CDR1 SGHTA, CDR2 FQGNSA.

This clonotype was recorded at least ten times. The V and J genes are TRBV9 and TRBJ1-1; D gene ambiguous. The V gene lost 0 bases and the J gene lost 0 bases, with 6 bases spanning the gap. This CDR3 contains 14 residues. Germline lookup yields CDR1 SGDLS and CDR2 YYNGEE. The CDR3, as DNA: TGTGCCAGCAGCGTAGGAGGGATGAACACTGAAGCTTTCTTT. It specifies CASSVGGMNTEAFF.

The CDR3 DNA follows: TGTGCCAGCAGCGTAGCTAGCCCCACCGGGGAGCTGTTTTTT. As protein: CASSVASPTGELFF. The V and J genes are TRBV9 and TRBJ2-2; D may be TRBD2 (5 bases). The CDR3 loop spans 14 amino acids. Per the germline V gene, CDR1 is SGDLS and CDR2 is YYNGEE. V was clipped by 0 bases and J by 4 bases, with 7 bases between them.

The table lists this clonotype with a few counts. CDR3 sequence reads: CASSQPQGGFTEAFF. DNA for the CDR3: TGTGCCAGCAGCCAACCACAGGGCGGGTTTACTGAAGCTTTCTTT. The chain links TRBV6-5 to TRBJ1-1, with D perhaps matching TRBD1 (6 bases). The germline gives CDR1 MNHEY, CDR2 SVGAGI. The CDR3 spans 15 residues. With 6 bases removed from V and 5 bases from J, the gap between germline ends came to 19 bases.

On this clonotype: A clone one base away is much larger, so this may be a read error. The CDR3 loop reads CATSREKASTDTQYF. CDR3 nucleotides: TGTGCCACCAGCAGAGAAAAGGCTAGCACAGATACGCAGTATTTT. The chain recombines TRBV15 with TRBJ2-3; D remains unclear. V gave up 0 bases and J gave up 0 bases, with 7 bases separating them. The CDR3 runs to 15 residues. Germline CDR1 reads LNHNV; CDR2 reads YYDKDF (reference sequence).

About this clonotype: An end of the junction differs from the germline gene, which may be a read error. The CDR3, as DNA: TGTGCCAGCAGTGACCGTACAGTCCTCCACACCGGGGAGCTGTTTTTC. Translated: CASSDRTVLHTGELFF. The chain uses TRBV25-1 and TRBJ2-2; D is possibly TRBD2 (5 bases). CDR1 is MGHDK and CDR2 is SYGVNS in the germline V gene. This CDR3 is 16 amino acids long.

This clonotype came up a few times. The chain couples TRBV5-1 to TRBJ2-7; D is unclear. In germline, CDR1 is SGHRS, CDR2 YFSETQ. V lost 0 bases, J lost 3 bases, and 10 bases lay in between. There are 14 residues in the CDR3. CDR3 coding DNA: TGCGCCAGCAGCTTGGCGTCCGTATACTACGAGCAGTACTTC. Protein sequence: CASSLASVYYEQYF.

The gene calls are TRBV15 and TRBJ2-5, with 7 bases matching TRBD1. The CDR3 covers 14 residues. CDR1 and CDR2 from the germline V gene are LNHNV and YYDKDF (reference sequence). V dropped 1 base and J dropped 9; count of bases not matched to a gene: 8. The DNA of the CDR3 is TGTGCCACCAGCAGAGGGACAGAGGGACAGCCCCAGTACTTC. This gives the protein CATSRGTEGQPQYF.

On this clonotype: An end of the junction differs from the germline gene, which may be a read error. DNA for the CDR3: TGTGCCAGCGGCCAAGACCCTTGGACAGGCGAGTACCAAGAGACCCAGTACTTC. Translation gives CASGQDPWTGEYQETQYF. J is TRBJ2-5 and V is TRBV4-2, with 7 bases fitting TRBD1. The CDR3 has 18 residues. Germline assignment: CDR1 LGHNA and CDR2 YNFKEQ.

This clonotype was observed at least ten times. The gene calls are TRBV24-1 and TRBJ2-6, with a possible D match to TRBD2 (5 bases). V lost 4 bases, J lost 1 base, and 10 bases lay in between. Germline V gives CDR1 KGHDR, CDR2 SFDVKD. This CDR3 has 16 residues. The CDR3 loop reads CATSEPGLSGANVLTF. The CDR3 coding sequence is TGTGCCACCAGTGAGCCGGGGTTATCTGGGGCCAACGTCCTGACTTTC.

V usage is TRBV6-2 or TRBV6-3 and J usage is TRBJ1-2; D possibly corresponds to TRBD1 (6 bases). V gave up 8 bases and J gave up 2 bases, with 9 bases separating them. Germline CDR1 reads MNHEY; CDR2 reads SVGEGT. This CDR3 has 12 amino acids. The CDR3 nucleotides read TGTGCCAGCCGACAGGACAACTATGGCTACACCTTC. Its protein product is CASRQDNYGYTF.

CDR3 bases: TGTGCCATCAGTACGCCCTCGAGCGGGGGCACAGATACGCAGTATTTT. Its protein is CAISTPSSGGTDTQYF. The V and J genes are TRBV10-3 and TRBJ2-3, with TRBD2 identical over 7 bases. This CDR3 region has 16 residues. Germline V gene sequence: CDR1 ENHRY, CDR2 SYGVKD. The V gene end was trimmed by 5 bases and the J gene end by 1 base; junction bases not matched to a gene: 9.

The table lists this clonotype with many counts. The chain carries TRBV5-1 and TRBJ2-5; D may be TRBD1 (5 bases). CDR1 and CDR2 (germline): SGHRS, YFSETQ. The CDR3 is 13 amino acids. The V end was cut by 2 bases, the J end by 2 bases, with 7 bases between. CDR3 nucleotide sequence: TGCGCCAGCAGCTTCAGGGATCAAGAGACCCAGTACTTC. It yields the protein CASSFRDQETQYF.

In this sample, this clonotype turned up a few times. The chain joins TRBV15 to TRBJ2-3, with D unresolved. Trimming stripped 1 base from V and 1 base from J, with 15 bases between. CDR1 is LNHNV, CDR2 YYDKDF, per germline (reference sequence). CDR3 length: 17 residues. CDR3 loop: CATSRGKWTSGTDTQYF. The CDR3 nucleotides are TGTGCCACCAGCAGAGGAAAGTGGACCTCGGGCACAGATACGCAGTATTTT.

The rearrangement uses TRBV19 and TRBJ1-2; 9 nucleotides match TRBD1. The CDR3 sequence is 13 residues long. The germline CDR1 and CDR2 sequences are LNHDA and SQIVND (reference sequence). Trimming at V came to 3 bases and at J to 7 bases, leaving 3 bases not matched to a gene. The chain's CDR3 is CASSIGQGFGYTF. The CDR3 DNA is TGTGCCAGTAGTATCGGACAGGGGTTTGGCTACACCTTC.

This clonotype has at least ten counts. This rearrangement joins TRBV7-6 to TRBJ2-6; D not resolved. Trimming stripped 5 bases from V and 0 bases from J, with 11 bases between. Germline V lookup: CDR1 SGHVS, CDR2 FNYEAQ. CDR3 length equals 16 residues. This CDR3 is CASSPLRDSGANVLTF. The DNA for the CDR3 is TGTGCCAGCAGCCCCCTTAGGGACTCTGGGGCCAACGTCCTGACTTTC.

This sequence joins TRBV5-4 and TRBJ2-7; D possibly uses TRBD1 or TRBD2 (5 bases each). From germline, CDR1 is SGHNT and CDR2 YYREEE (reference sequence). V dropped 4 bases and J dropped 2 bases, with 13 bases sitting between them. CDR3 length equals 14 residues. The CDR3 DNA reads as TGTGCCAGCAGCCACGGGACCTCCCCCTACGAGCAGTACTTC. This encodes CASSHGTSPYEQYF.

In its sample, this clonotype was seen many times. The chain carries TRBV19 and TRBJ2-5; 8 bases are shared with TRBD1. The germline V gene has CDR1 LNHDA and CDR2 SQIVND (reference sequence). The CDR3 length is 13 residues. J lost 1 base, V lost 9 bases, and 4 bases had no gene match. The CDR3 reads CASSGQGQETQYF. CDR3 sequence (DNA): TGTGCCAGCAGTGGACAGGGCCAAGAGACCCAGTACTTC.

V is TRBV10-3 and J is TRBJ1-1, with TRBD1 matching 10 bases. Germline V gene data show CDR1 as ENHRY and CDR2 as SYGVKD. V was pared by 6 bases and J by 1 base, with 5 bases of the junction left unmatched. There are 15 residues in the CDR3. The CDR3 spells CAIRTGGRANTEAFF. The DNA of the CDR3 is TGTGCCATCAGGACAGGGGGCAGGGCGAACACTGAAGCTTTCTTT.

The chain joins TRBV19 to TRBJ2-7; D is perhaps TRBD2 (5 bases). Germline V lookup: CDR1 LNHDA, CDR2 SQIVND (reference sequence). The CDR3 contains 14 residues. V was pared by 6 bases and J by 3 bases, with 15 bases between. CDR3 region: CASSGRTGNYEQYF. The CDR3 DNA is TGTGCCAGTAGCGGAAGGACTGGGAACTACGAGCAGTACTTC.

The genes are TRBV29-1 and TRBJ2-1, with a weak D call TRBD2 (7 bases). This CDR3 region has 14 residues. Germline V CDR1 and CDR2: SQVTM, ANQGSEA. Between the trimmed V and J ends, which lost 5 bases and 4 bases, there was a span of 15 bases. DNA for the CDR3: TGCAGCGTTTTGGGGGCTAGCGGATACAATGAGCAGTTCTTC. Its translation is CSVLGASGYNEQFF.

Turning to this clonotype: Being one base from a much bigger clone, this may be a read error. V is TRBV20-1 and J is TRBJ2-2; maybe TRBD2 (5 bases). CDR3 length: 15 amino acids. Per the germline V gene, CDR1 is DFQATT and CDR2 is SNEGSKA (reference sequence). For the CDR3, the DNA is TGCAGTGCTAGAGATTCCGCCGGAGGTACCGGGGAGCCGTTTTTT. Its translation is CSARDSAGGTGEPFF.

This chain uses TRBV12-3 or TRBV12-4 with TRBJ1-5; no reliable D call. The CDR3 has 13 amino acids. Trimming took off 4 bases at V and 6 bases at J, with 10 bases between the two ends. The CDR3 region has the DNA TGTGCCAGCAGTTCCAGTCGCGTTCAGCCCCAGCATTTT. Its protein is CASSSSRVQPQHF.

Concerning this clonotype: This may arise from a read error, as a much more abundant clone is one base away. This chain joins TRBV2 and TRBJ2-5; tentatively, D is TRBD2 (5 bases). CDR3 length equals 16 residues. V was trimmed by 7 bases and J by 4 bases, leaving 22 bases between them. CDR1 SNHLY and CDR2 FYNNEI come from the germline V gene. CDR3 coding DNA: TGTGCCAGCACGGAACTAGGAGAGGCAGGAGGAGAGACCCAGTACTTC. Amino acid sequence: CASTELGEAGGETQYF.